Each of the 27 T cell receptor beta chains below was sequenced from the same sample in a study of cytomegalovirus exposure and HLA in healthy donors (dated by TCRdb to the late 2010s). Libraries were prepared through the immunoSEQ multiplex PCR assay. For the multiplex PCR, a mixture combining 60 forward primers for TCR Vbeta segments and 13 reverse primers for TCR Jbeta segments was used. The immuneACCESS repertoire file appears here via TCRdb, limited to in-frame rearrangements. These files lack a portion of the clones; in checked studies, under half of the deficit traces to unresolved V genes, and the cause of the others is not known. This sample's table lists roughly 79,000 clones. The leading ten clones occupy about 4.6% of the sample. Sequencing used PBMCs. These receptors originate from a young man in good health and CMV-seronegative.

The genes are TRBV18 and TRBJ2-7, with 7 nucleotides matching TRBD1. The CDR3 is made up of 14 amino acids. From germline, CDR1 is KGHSH and CDR2 LQKENI. V trimming: 3 bases; J trimming: 2 bases; junction bases outside the gene matches: 4. The CDR3 region has the DNA TGTGCCAGCTCACCGGTTCAGGGGGCCTACGAGCAGTACTTC. This codes for CASSPVQGAYEQYF. Variable domain in full (rest from reference TRBV18 and TRBJ2-7): NAGVMQNPRHLVRRRGQEARLRCSPMKGHSHVYWYRQLPEEGLKFMVYLQKENIIDESGMPKERFSAEFPKEGPSILRIQQVVRGDSAAYFCASSPVQGAYEQYFGPGTRLTVT.

The chain has TRBV29-1 and TRBJ2-7, with TRBD1 identical over 10 bases. V lost 0 bases to trimming and J lost 4 bases; unmatched junction nucleotides: 6. Germline-derived CDR1 and CDR2 are SQVTM and ANQGSEA. CDR3 length: 15 amino acids. This chain's CDR3 is CSVEDYRDRGYEQYF. In nucleotides, the CDR3 is TGCAGCGTTGAAGATTACCGGGACAGGGGATACGAGCAGTACTTC.

V gene TRBV19 combines with J gene TRBJ1-5; tentative D call: TRBD1 (5 bases). CDR3 size: 16 residues. The V end was cut by 8 bases, the J end by 0 bases, with 17 bases between. CDR1 is LNHDA and CDR2 is SQIVND in the germline V gene (reference sequence). The CDR3 reads CASAGSGGFSNQPQHF. The DNA of the CDR3 is TGTGCCAGTGCTGGTTCGGGGGGATTTAGCAATCAGCCCCAGCATTTT.

CDR3 DNA sequence: TGTGCCAGCAGCTTTACAGGGGATGGCTATGGCTACACCTTC. Translating it yields CASSFTGDGYGYTF. The chain combines TRBV7-9 with TRBJ1-2, with 7 bases identical to TRBD1. From germline, CDR1 is SEHNR and CDR2 FQNEAQ (reference sequence). The CDR3 extends over 14 amino acids. The V gene end was trimmed by 3 bases and the J gene end by 4 bases; junction bases not matched to a gene: 5.

This chain joins TRBV6-6 and TRBJ1-2; D is unclear. This CDR3 is built from 14 residues. Germline lookup yields CDR1 MNHNY and CDR2 SVGAGI (reference sequence). Trimming took off 0 bases at V and 10 bases at J, with 15 bases between the two ends. The DNA of the CDR3 is TGTGCCAGCAGTTACTCGTTGTCTCCTAGCGACTACACCTTC. Translated: CASSYSLSPSDYTF.

Written as DNA, the CDR3 is TGTGCCAGTAACCCCCAGCGGGAGGGAGGGGATACGCAGTATTTT. Translating gives CASNPQREGGDTQYF. The chain links TRBV6-5 to TRBJ2-3, with 10 bases fitting TRBD2. The CDR3 sequence is 15 residues long. V shed 9 bases, J shed 6 bases, and the junction held 12 bases outside the gene matches. Germline loops: CDR1 MNHEY, CDR2 SVGAGI.

V gene TRBV6-1 combines with J gene TRBJ1-2, with a possible D match to TRBD1 (6 bases). The V end lost 6 bases, the J end lost 5 bases, and 10 bases lay between the germline ends. Germline V lookup: CDR1 MNHNS, CDR2 SASEGT. CDR3 size: 12 residues. CDR3 residues: CASRQGRYGYTF. The CDR3 DNA sequence: TGTGCCAGCAGGCAGGGGCGGTATGGCTACACCTTC.

The CDR3 loop reads CASSDRLAGDNEQFF. The CDR3 DNA reads as TGCGCCAGCAGTGACCGACTAGCGGGGGACAATGAGCAGTTCTTC. The chain employs TRBV10-2 and TRBJ2-1, with 12 nucleotides matching TRBD2. The CDR3 totals 15 residues. V trimming: 3 bases; J trimming: 5 bases; junction bases outside the gene matches: 2. Germline lookup yields CDR1 WSHSY and CDR2 SAAADI.

The gene calls are TRBV6-5 and TRBJ2-2; D unclear. Trimming left V 6 bases short and J 7 bases short, with 12 bases between. Germline loops: CDR1 MNHEY, CDR2 SVGAGI. The CDR3 totals 13 residues. CDR3 DNA: TGTGCCAGCAGAACACCCGATTACGGGGAGCTGTTTTTT. The encoded protein is CASRTPDYGELFF.

This rearrangement joins TRBV5-1 to TRBJ1-5; D is undetermined. This CDR3 region has 14 residues. The V gene lost 0 bases and the J gene lost 4 bases, with 8 bases spanning the gap. Germline CDR1 reads SGHRS; CDR2 reads YFSETQ. CDR3 sequence reads: CASSLGDLNQPQHF. For the CDR3, the DNA is TGCGCCAGCAGCTTGGGAGACTTGAATCAGCCCCAGCATTTT. Complete variable domain (other parts from reference TRBV5-1 and TRBJ1-5): KAGVTQTPRYLIKTRGQQVTLSCSPISGHRSVSWYQQTPGQGLQFLFEYFSETQRNKGNFPGRFSGRQFSNSRSEMNVSTLELGDSALYLCASSLGDLNQPQHFGDGTRLSIL.

This rearrangement joins TRBV7-3 to TRBJ1-2; D gene uncertain. The V end lost 1 base, the J end lost 7 bases, and 13 bases lay between the germline ends. This CDR3 is built from 14 residues. The germline V gene encodes CDR1 SGHTA and CDR2 FQGTGA. In DNA, the CDR3 is TGTGCCAGCAGCTTAAGCGGGCCGGGGTCTGGCTACACCTTC. This sequence encodes CASSLSGPGSGYTF. The full variable domain, rest sourced from reference TRBV7-3 and TRBJ1-2, is GAGVSQTPSNKVTEKGKYVELRCDPISGHTALYWYRQSLGQGPEFLIYFQGTGAADDSGLPNDRFFAVRPEGSVSTLKIQRTERGDSAVYLCASSLSGPGSGYTFGSGTRLTVV.

The V call is TRBV7-2, the J call TRBJ1-2; D unresolved. V was clipped by 3 bases and J by 8 bases, with 13 bases between them. CDR3 length equals 13 residues. From germline, CDR1 is SGHTA and CDR2 FQGNSA. In DNA form, the CDR3 reads TGTGCCAGCAGCTTCCTGGAGGGCCGAGGCTACACCTTC. It specifies CASSFLEGRGYTF.

The chain joins TRBV4-1 to TRBJ1-2; D remains ambiguous. V shed 3 bases and J shed 6 bases, with 23 bases lying between them. Germline V gene lookup returns CDR1 MGHRA and CDR2 YSYEKL. The CDR3 consists of 17 residues. The CDR3 nucleotides read TGCGCCAGCAGCCACATCCCCCGAGGGATCCGAGAAAATGGCTACACCTTC. Translating gives CASSHIPRGIRENGYTF.

The chain has TRBV7-6 and TRBJ1-3, with 10 nucleotides matching TRBD1. Germline CDR1 reads SGHVS; CDR2 reads FNYEAQ. J lost 0 bases, V lost 5 bases, and 1 base had no gene match. The CDR3 contains 15 residues. The chain's CDR3 is CASSGDRGSGNTIYF. The CDR3 DNA is TGTGCCAGCAGCGGGGACAGGGGCTCTGGAAACACCATATATTTT.

This sequence joins TRBV2 and TRBJ1-5; D gene unclear. This CDR3 has 14 residues. V lost 3 bases and J 5 bases, leaving 11 bases between the germline ends. CDR1 is SNHLY and CDR2 is FYNNEI in the germline V gene. CDR3 sequence (DNA): TGTGCCAGCAGTGACATCTCTGAGGATCAGCCCCAGCATTTT. Translation: CASSDISEDQPQHF.

As concerns this clone: In this CDR3 the conserved last residue, phenylalanine or tryptophan, is missing, so a read error is likely. It is unclear where the CDR3 begins or ends on the DNA, so no DNA is shown, and the CDR3 is as TCRdb lists it. The chain is built from TRBV11-2 and TRBJ2-7; the table assigns TRBD2, which was not confirmed against the DNA. The CDR3 length equals 15 residues, ends included. The germline CDR1 and CDR2 sequences are SGHAT and FQNNGV. The CDR3 sequence: CASSLDRIGLAGEGI.

The chain carries TRBV4-1 and TRBJ2-1; 7 bases map to TRBD2. CDR1 is MGHRA, CDR2 YSYEKL, per germline. The CDR3 length is 15 residues. V trimming: 1 base; J trimming: 3 bases; junction bases outside the gene matches: 3. The DNA of the CDR3 is TGCGCCAGCAGCCAAGGGCTAGCGGACTACAATGAGCAGTTCTTC. This gives the protein CASSQGLADYNEQFF.

The CDR3 coding sequence is TGCGCCAGCGCCGCGGGGACGAACACCGGGGAGCTGTTTTTT. Translated, it gives CASAAGTNTGELFF. The chain uses TRBV10-1 and TRBJ2-2, with a possible D match to TRBD2 (6 bases). The ends were cut back, 8 bases at V and 0 bases at J, with 10 bases in the middle. CDR1 and CDR2 (germline): WNHNN, SYGVQD (reference sequence). The CDR3 spans 14 residues.

The chain uses TRBV2 and TRBJ1-5; TRBD1 aligns across 7 bases. V shed 5 bases and J 7 bases; nucleotides not matched to a gene: 2. This CDR3 comprises 12 residues. Germline CDR1 reads SNHLY; CDR2 reads FYNNEI. CDR3 nucleotide sequence: TGTGCCAGCAGTCGACAGGGACAGCCCCAGCATTTT. Encoded protein: CASSRQGQPQHF. The complete variable domain, with remaining parts taken from reference TRBV2 and TRBJ1-5, reads EPEVTQTPSHQVTQMGQEVILRCVPISNHLYFYWYRQILGQKVEFLVSFYNNEISEKSEIFDDQFSVERPDGSNFTLKIRSTKLEDSAMYFCASSRQGQPQHFGDGTRLSIL.

J is TRBJ2-3 and V is TRBV19, with 7 bases identical to TRBD2. The CDR3 has 17 amino acids. V trimming: 4 bases; J trimming: 1 base; junction bases outside the gene matches: 11. Germline CDR1 LNHDA, CDR2 SQIVND (reference sequence). In DNA, the CDR3 is TGTGCCAGTAGTAAAGGGGTAACTAGCGCGGGCACAGATACGCAGTATTTT. Translation gives CASSKGVTSAGTDTQYF.

The chain joins TRBV29-1 to TRBJ2-3; 9 bases fit TRBD2. V was pared by 7 bases and J by 2 bases, with 4 bases of the junction left unmatched. Germline CDR1 is SQVTM and CDR2 is ANQGSEA. This CDR3 comprises 13 residues. The CDR3 DNA is TGCAGCGCTCTAGCGGGGTTCACAGATACGCAGTATTTT. Translation: CSALAGFTDTQYF.

The rearrangement links TRBV29-1 to TRBJ2-7, with 8 bases that match TRBD1. Germline V gene lookup returns CDR1 SQVTM and CDR2 ANQGSEA. CDR3 size: 16 residues. After removal of 5 bases from V and 2 bases from J, the junction contained 14 bases not matched to a gene. As DNA, the CDR3 is TGCAGCGTTCGAGACGCTTACAGGGGGGATACCTACGAGCAGTACTTC. Translated: CSVRDAYRGDTYEQYF.

This chain joins TRBV20-1 and TRBJ2-5; D is ambiguous. Germline V gene sequence: CDR1 DFQATT, CDR2 SNEGSKA (reference sequence). This CDR3 is 11 amino acids long. V was pared by 6 bases and J by 1 base, with 6 bases between. Here the CDR3 DNA reads TGCAGTGCCCACTTCCAAGAGACCCAGTACTTC. It codes for CSAHFQETQYF.

V is TRBV4-3 and J is TRBJ2-2; 10 bases fit TRBD2. From germline, CDR1 is LGHNA and CDR2 YSLEER. This CDR3 has 16 residues. Trimming removed 4 bases from V and 4 bases from J; junction bases left unmatched: 6. The CDR3 sequence is CASSPLAGEITGELFF. The CDR3 region has the DNA TGCGCCAGCAGCCCCCTAGCGGGAGAGATCACCGGGGAGCTGTTTTTT.

This sequence joins TRBV19 and TRBJ1-2, with a possible D match to TRBD1 (5 bases). V lost 6 bases to trimming and J lost 4 bases, with 18 bases between them. This CDR3 comprises 15 residues. Germline CDR1 LNHDA, CDR2 SQIVND (reference sequence). The CDR3 nucleotides read TGTGCCAGTAGCCGAACAGGAGAGGTTATCTATGGCTACACCTTC. Translation gives CASSRTGEVIYGYTF.

J is TRBJ1-5 and V is TRBV29-1, with D hard to call. From germline, CDR1 is SQVTM and CDR2 ANQGSEA. Trimming pared 2 bases from V and 5 bases from J, leaving 7 bases between. CDR3 length: 12 residues. CDR3 nucleotide sequence: TGCAGCGTTGAAATCGGAGATCAGCCCCAGCATTTT. The encoded protein is CSVEIGDQPQHF.

V gene TRBV6-1 combines with J gene TRBJ2-7, with 9 nucleotides matching TRBD1. The CDR3 is made up of 15 amino acids. With 8 bases clipped from V and 0 bases from J, the junction kept 8 bases outside the gene matches. Germline CDR1 MNHNS, CDR2 SASEGT. Here the CDR3 DNA reads TGTGCCAGCTTCGACACAGGGGGCCTCTCCTACGAGCAGTACTTC. Its translation is CASFDTGGLSYEQYF.